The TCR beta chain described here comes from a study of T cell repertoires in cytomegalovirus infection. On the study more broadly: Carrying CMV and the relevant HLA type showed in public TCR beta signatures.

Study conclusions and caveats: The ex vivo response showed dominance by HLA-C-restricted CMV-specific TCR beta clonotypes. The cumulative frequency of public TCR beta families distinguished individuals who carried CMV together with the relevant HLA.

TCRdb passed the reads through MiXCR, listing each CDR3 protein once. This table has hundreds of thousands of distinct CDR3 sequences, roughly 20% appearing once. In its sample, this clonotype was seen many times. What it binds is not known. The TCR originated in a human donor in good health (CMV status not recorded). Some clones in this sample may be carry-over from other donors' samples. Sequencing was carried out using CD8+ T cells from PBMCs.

The DNA of the CDR3 is TGTGCCAGCAGCTTGAGGGACAGGGGGATCCACGAGCAGTACTTC. Translating gives CASSLRDRGIHEQYF. V usage is TRBV11-2 and J usage is TRBJ2-7; 11 bases agree with TRBD1. This CDR3 has 15 amino acids. Per the germline V gene, CDR1 is SGHAT and CDR2 is FQNNGV. Unmatched junction bases numbered 6, after V lost 3 bases and J lost 5 bases.